A single sample gave rise to the 20 T cell receptor beta chains below, sequenced in a study of T cell responses to AZD1222 COVID-19 vaccine. Only in-frame clones appear in the TCRdb table, and some are missing; sequencing was by immunoSEQ multiplex PCR. The sample records about 120,000 clones, 75% to 95% being singletons. The sequences come from peripheral blood, collected on day 0 of AZD1222 vaccination. The receptors derive from an adult in good health.

This clone has only one observation. The gene calls are TRBV28 and TRBJ2-7; 10 bases agree with TRBD2. Germline CDR1 MDHEN, CDR2 SYDVKM. Unmatched junction bases numbered 11, after V lost 5 bases and J lost 7 bases. The CDR3 contains 15 residues. The CDR3 DNA is TGTGCCAGCAGTCCTGGGACTAGCGCTTCGGGGGAGCAGTACTTC. Translating gives CASSPGTSASGEQYF.

The rearrangement joins TRBV18 to TRBJ2-7, with D tentatively TRBD1 (6 bases). The V end was cut by 2 bases, the J end by 2 bases, with 19 bases between. The CDR3 consists of 17 residues. Germline CDR1 is KGHSH and CDR2 is LQKENI. CDR3 residues: CASSPLTSQGNPYEQYF. The CDR3 DNA sequence: TGTGCCAGCTCACCATTAACATCACAGGGCAACCCCTACGAGCAGTACTTC.

The chain joins TRBV7-8 to TRBJ1-5; tentative D call: TRBD1 (6 bases). Germline CDR1 reads SGHVS; CDR2 reads FQNEAQ. The CDR3 is 16 residues long. V shed 1 base and J shed 1 base, with 11 bases lying between them. The CDR3 reads CASSLENQGSNQPQHF. For the CDR3, the DNA is TGTGCCAGCAGCTTAGAAAACCAGGGGAGCAATCAGCCCCAGCATTTT. The full variable domain, its missing parts supplied by reference TRBV7-8 and TRBJ1-5, is GAGVSQSPRYKVAKRGQDVALRCDPISGHVSLFWYQQALGQGPEFLTYFQNEAQLDKSGLPSDRFFAERPEGSVSTLKIQRTQQEDSAVYLCASSLENQGSNQPQHFGDGTRLSIL.

J is TRBJ1-1 and V is TRBV5-1, with a tentative D call TRBD1 (6 bases). CDR3 size: 15 residues. Looked up from germline, CDR1 is SGHRS and CDR2 is YFSETQ. Trimming cost V 4 bases and J 3 bases, with 16 bases left between them. DNA of the CDR3: TGCGCCAGCAGCCCTATAACGGGGGCGGACACTGAAGCTTTCTTT. It translates to CASSPITGADTEAFF. Using reference TRBV5-1 and TRBJ1-1 for the parts outside the CDR3, the full variable domain is KAGVTQTPRYLIKTRGQQVTLSCSPISGHRSVSWYQQTPGQGLQFLFEYFSETQRNKGNFPGRFSGRQFSNSRSEMNVSTLELGDSALYLCASSPITGADTEAFFGQGTRLTVV.

In the case of this clone: Germline is not matched at one junction end, which may reflect a read error. The chain joins TRBV7-7 to TRBJ2-1, with 11 positions matching TRBD2. Germline loops: CDR1 SSHAT, CDR2 FNYEAQ (reference sequence). The CDR3 contains 16 residues. This CDR3 reads CASSALTSGSYNEQFF. For the CDR3, the DNA is TGTGCTAGCAGCGCTCTAACTAGCGGGAGCTACAATGAGCAGTTCTTC.

V is TRBV6-5 and J is TRBJ2-1; D gene unclear. The CDR3 contains 14 residues. The germline V and J ends were trimmed by 7 bases and 4 bases, with 14 bases remaining between them. Germline V lookup: CDR1 MNHEY, CDR2 SVGAGI. CDR3 bases: TGTGCCAGCACGACCCAGTTGGGTTACAATGAGCAGTTCTTC. Its translation is CASTTQLGYNEQFF.

A few counts support this clone. The rearrangement joins TRBV19 to TRBJ2-7; D unresolved. Germline V gene lookup returns CDR1 LNHDA and CDR2 SQIVND (reference sequence). This CDR3 has 13 amino acids. Trimming removed 6 bases from V and 3 bases from J, with 12 bases in between. CDR3 residues: CASRNSLHYEQYF. As DNA, the CDR3 is TGTGCCAGTAGAAACAGCCTCCACTACGAGCAGTACTTC.

The chain combines TRBV7-9 with TRBJ2-1, with 11 bases that match TRBD2. Per germline, CDR1 SEHNR and CDR2 FQNEAQ (reference sequence). The CDR3 is 17 residues long. Trimming cost V 2 bases and J 4 bases; bases outside gene matches: 7. CDR3 amino acids: CASSLTTSGRTYNEQFF. The CDR3 nucleotides are TGTGCCAGCAGCTTAACAACTAGCGGGAGAACGTACAATGAGCAGTTCTTC.

The rearrangement links TRBV28 to TRBJ1-2, with 8 bases identical to TRBD1. Germline V CDR1 and CDR2: MDHEN, SYDVKM. The CDR3 is 13 residues long. V shed 8 bases, J shed 4 bases, and the junction held 6 bases outside the gene matches. Written as DNA, the CDR3 is TGTGCCAGCGGTTCAGGGGGCGCCTATGGCTACACCTTC. This gives the protein CASGSGGAYGYTF.

V and J are TRBV10-1 and TRBJ2-6; 11 positions match TRBD1. With 2 bases clipped from V and 2 bases from J, the junction kept 5 bases outside the gene matches. CDR1 and CDR2 (germline): WNHNN, SYGVQD (reference sequence). The CDR3 loop spans 18 amino acids. This chain's CDR3 is CASSEGQGAPTGANVLTF. CDR3 sequence (DNA): TGCGCCAGCAGTGAGGGACAGGGGGCACCTACTGGGGCCAACGTCCTGACTTTC.

V and J are TRBV24-1 and TRBJ2-1; TRBD2 aligns across 11 bases. Looked up from germline, CDR1 is KGHDR and CDR2 is SFDVKD. The length of the CDR3 is 15 residues. The ends lost 5 bases at V and 8 bases at J; junction bases unmatched: 7. The CDR3 DNA follows: TGTGCCACCAGTGCGATTCTAGCGGGAGGATATGAGCAGTTCTTC. Its translation is CATSAILAGGYEQFF.

The gene calls are TRBV29-1 and TRBJ2-5, with a possible D match to TRBD1 (6 bases). Germline V lookup: CDR1 SQVTM, CDR2 ANQGSEA. The CDR3 has 13 amino acids. V lost 6 bases, J lost 4 bases, and 15 bases lay in between. CDR3 loop: CSVTTGSRETQYF. In nucleotides, the CDR3 is TGCAGCGTGACCACAGGGAGCCGAGAGACCCAGTACTTC.

The chain combines TRBV15 with TRBJ2-1, with TRBD2 matching over 12 bases. The CDR3 is made up of 17 amino acids. V gave up 0 bases and J gave up 3 bases; unmatched junction bases: 3. Germline values: CDR1 LNHNV, CDR2 YYDKDF (reference sequence). The DNA of the CDR3 is TGTGCCACCAGCAGAGACCTAGCGGGAGGGCTCTACAATGAGCAGTTCTTC. It yields the protein CATSRDLAGGLYNEQFF.

V usage is TRBV6-5 and J usage is TRBJ2-3; TRBD1 matches at 9 bases. Germline V gives CDR1 MNHEY, CDR2 SVGAGI. This CDR3 has 14 amino acids. V was pared by 5 bases and J by 4 bases, with 4 bases of the junction left unmatched. The CDR3 nucleotides are TGTGCCAGCAGTCAGGACAGGGGTTCAGATACGCAGTATTTT. It specifies CASSQDRGSDTQYF.

This CDR3 reads CASSSELNTGELFF. In nucleotides, the CDR3 is TGTGCCAGCAGTTCCGAATTGAACACCGGGGAGCTGTTTTTT. V gene TRBV6-4 combines with J gene TRBJ2-2, with D hard to call. Trimming shortened V by 5 bases and J by 1 base, and 8 bases separated the two germline ends. Germline assignment: CDR1 MRHNA and CDR2 SNTAGT. The CDR3 runs 14 residues.

In regard to this clone: Different DNA sequences within this sample yield the same CDR3. V and J are TRBV28 and TRBJ2-7; no definite D call. CDR1 MDHEN and CDR2 SYDVKM come from the germline V gene. The CDR3 runs 12 residues. V gave up 6 bases and J gave up 4 bases, with 10 bases separating them. DNA of the CDR3: TGTGCCAGCAGCCCTCTGGGTTACGAGCAGTACTTC. It is translated as CASSPLGYEQYF.

The rearrangement uses TRBV28 and TRBJ2-5; D not certain. V lost 8 bases and J lost 2, with 15 bases in between. The germline gives CDR1 MDHEN, CDR2 SYDVKM. This CDR3 spans 14 amino acids. CDR3 amino acids: CASAWAALQETQYF. The CDR3 coding sequence is TGTGCCAGCGCCTGGGCAGCCCTACAAGAGACCCAGTACTTC.

The count of this clone is one. V is TRBV10-1 and J is TRBJ2-1, with a tentative D call TRBD2 (6 bases). CDR1 WNHNN and CDR2 SYGVQD come from the germline V gene (reference sequence). V was cut by 0 bases and J by 3 bases, with 9 bases left in between. This CDR3 spans 15 amino acids. CDR3 sequence (DNA): TGCGCCAGCAGTGAGTCTAGCGGACTCTACAATGAGCAGTTCTTC. Translation gives CASSESSGLYNEQFF.

The chain combines TRBV11-2 with TRBJ2-7; 7 positions match TRBD1. Trimming took 5 bases from V and 2 from J; bases not matched to a gene: 3. This CDR3 is built from 13 residues. The germline CDR1 and CDR2 sequences are SGHAT and FQNNGV. This CDR3 is CASSPGTAYEQYF. The CDR3 DNA is TGTGCCAGCAGCCCCGGGACAGCCTACGAGCAGTACTTC.

This sequence joins TRBV3-1 (or the pseudogene TRBV3-2) and TRBJ2-2, with D unclear. Trimming pared 1 base from V and 0 bases from J, leaving 6 bases between. The CDR3 is 15 amino acids. Looked up from germline, CDR1 is LGHDT and CDR2 is YNNKEL (reference sequence). The CDR3 sequence is CASSQGAANTGELFF. In nucleotides, the CDR3 is TGTGCCAGCAGCCAAGGGGCCGCGAACACCGGGGAGCTGTTTTTT.